This T cell receptor (beta chain) emerged from a study of blood T cell repertoires in COVID-19. Study-wide context: PBMCs, B-cell-depleted T cells, or T cells provided the cDNA or gDNA that made up the material.

How the authors handled the data: Quantification of nucleated cells was approximated via reference gene primer amplification. The protocol was immunoSEQ multiplex PCR, while the TCRdb copy is restricted to in-frame clones and leaves out a portion. The V and J calls and clone size are taken from that table; D and trimming were inferred from the DNA. This sample has more than 150,000 clones, with about 90% found just once. The sequence came from a woman in her 70s with acute or convalescent COVID-19. The sequenced sample was peripheral blood.

CDR3 in amino acids: CASSERANYGYTF. In DNA, the CDR3 is TGTGCCAGCAGTGAACGAGCTAACTATGGCTACACCTTC. The chain joins TRBV25-1 to TRBJ1-2; D is unclear. Germline CDR1 MGHDK, CDR2 SYGVNS. V lost 2 bases and J lost 0, with 4 bases in between. The CDR3 extends over 13 amino acids.